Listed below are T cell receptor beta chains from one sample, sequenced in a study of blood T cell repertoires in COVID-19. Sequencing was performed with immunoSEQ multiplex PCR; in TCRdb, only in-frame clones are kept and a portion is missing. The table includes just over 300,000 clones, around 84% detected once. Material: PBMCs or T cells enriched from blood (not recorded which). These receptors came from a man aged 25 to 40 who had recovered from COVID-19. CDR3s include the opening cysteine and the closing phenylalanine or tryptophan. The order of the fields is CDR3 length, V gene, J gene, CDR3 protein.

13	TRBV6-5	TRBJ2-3	CATKRAGADTQYF
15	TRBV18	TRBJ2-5	CASSPPWGDQETQYF
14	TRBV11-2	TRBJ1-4	CASSLDQGSEKLFF
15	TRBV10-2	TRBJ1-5	CASRHDRDSNQPQHF
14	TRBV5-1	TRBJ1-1	CASSFVGEDTEAFF
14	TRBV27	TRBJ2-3	CASSLWASTDTQYF
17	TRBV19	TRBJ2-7	CASSIAHRGIYSYEQYF
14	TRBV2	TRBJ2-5	CASSPGGALETQYF
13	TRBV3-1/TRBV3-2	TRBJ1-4	CASGVGQLEKLFF
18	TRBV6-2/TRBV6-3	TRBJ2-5	CASSQATRTGGLRETQYF
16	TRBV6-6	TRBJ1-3	CASSSDGGFSGNTIYF
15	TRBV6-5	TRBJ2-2	CASSPGLAGFGELFF
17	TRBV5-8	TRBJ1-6	CASSIAHRGNYNSPLHF
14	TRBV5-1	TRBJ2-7	CASSTGDSLYEQYF
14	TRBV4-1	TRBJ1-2	CASSQAGRVSGYTF